Each of the 27 T cell receptor beta chains below was sequenced from the same sample in a study of T cell responses to AZD1222 COVID-19 vaccine (dated by TCRdb to the early 2020s). The library was prepared using the immunoSEQ multiplex PCR assay. TCRdb re-hosts the immuneACCESS table, in-frame sequences only. Its copies lack some clones; in the studies checked, an unresolved V gene accounts for under half of them, and the cause for the rest is not known. This sample is represented by approximately 140,000 clones; roughly 90% of them were singletons. Approximately 3.3% of the sample comes from the top ten. The meaning of the sample's time point label: about 28 days (+/-7) after the second vaccine dose. Sequencing was performed on peripheral blood, taken 28 days after the second AZD1222 dose. The receptors originated from an adult who received the AZD1222 COVID-19 vaccine.

The chain has TRBV5-1 and TRBJ2-1; TRBD2 might be the D (5 bases). The CDR3 totals 12 residues. The V gene lost 4 bases and the J gene lost 13 bases, with 15 bases spanning the gap. Germline CDR1 reads SGHRS; CDR2 reads YFSETQ. The CDR3 region has the DNA TGCGCCAGCAGCGCCGAACTAGGAGAACAGTTCTTC. Its protein is CASSAELGEQFF.

A note on this clone: This same CDR3 is encoded by further DNA sequences in the sample. This chain uses TRBV5-1 with TRBJ2-7, with 9 nucleotides matching TRBD1. The CDR3 runs to 15 residues. The germline V gene encodes CDR1 SGHRS and CDR2 YFSETQ. J lost 2 bases, V lost 0 bases, and 3 bases had no gene match. The CDR3 region has the DNA TGCGCCAGCAGCTTGGAAACAGGGGGCGCCTACGAGCAGTACTTC. Protein product: CASSLETGGAYEQYF.

This clone was found once. V is TRBV12-5 and J is TRBJ2-6; D may be TRBD1 or TRBD2 (5 bases each). The CDR3 spans 18 residues. V was trimmed by 0 bases and J by 2 bases, leaving 14 bases between them. Germline CDR1 is LGHNT and CDR2 is FRNRAP. CDR3 in amino acids: CASGLVPDGAAGANVLTF. Here the CDR3 DNA reads TGTGCTAGTGGTTTGGTACCAGACGGGGCGGCTGGGGCCAACGTCCTGACTTTC.

The chain is built from TRBV27 and TRBJ1-4; possible D gene TRBD1, 5 bases. Germline-derived CDR1 and CDR2 are MNHEY and SMNVEV (reference sequence). Trimming removed 2 bases at V and 3 bases at J, with 10 bases between. The CDR3 runs 15 residues. The CDR3 coding sequence is TGTGCCAGCAGTTTAATGGGGCTGGCTAATGAAAAACTGTTTTTT. The encoded protein is CASSLMGLANEKLFF.

V usage is TRBV27 and J usage is TRBJ1-1; TRBD1 might be the D (5 bases). Germline-derived CDR1 and CDR2 are MNHEY and SMNVEV (reference sequence). The germline V and J ends were trimmed by 6 bases and 0 bases, with 14 bases remaining between them. This CDR3 is built from 15 residues. CDR3 residues: CASRPGGWMNTEAFF. CDR3 in DNA: TGTGCCAGCAGGCCCGGGGGGTGGATGAACACTGAAGCTTTCTTT.

This clone is a singleton in its sample. The J gene is TRBJ1-2, the V gene TRBV6-2 or TRBV6-3; D gene unclear. CDR3 length: 12 amino acids. The germline gives CDR1 MNHEY, CDR2 SVGEGT. V lost 5 bases to trimming and J lost 4 bases, with 8 bases between them. The CDR3 DNA reads TGTGCCAGCAGTATAACCATCTATGGCTACACCTTC. It specifies CASSITIYGYTF.

The chain employs TRBV29-1 and TRBJ2-3, with TRBD2 matching over 12 bases. CDR3 length equals 15 residues. Looked up from germline, CDR1 is SQVTM and CDR2 is ANQGSEA. V was clipped by 6 bases and J by 5 bases; unmatched bases: 9. CDR3 sequence (DNA): TGCAGCGTCCGGACTAGCGGGGATCAGGAAGATACGCAGTATTTT. Its translation: CSVRTSGDQEDTQYF.

The sample holds one count of this clone. The V gene is TRBV4-1, the J gene TRBJ1-5; D uncertain. This CDR3 spans 13 amino acids. Trimming took off 1 base at V and 6 bases at J, with 7 bases between the two ends. Germline loops: CDR1 MGHRA, CDR2 YSYEKL. The CDR3 region is CASSQVITQPQHF. The CDR3 nucleotides read TGCGCCAGCAGCCAAGTAATCACTCAGCCCCAGCATTTT.

The V call is TRBV9, the J call TRBJ2-3; 8 nucleotides align to TRBD2. Losses at the gene ends were 0 bases for V and 6 bases for J; bases not matched to a gene: 3. The CDR3 is made up of 14 amino acids. The germline V gene encodes CDR1 SGDLS and CDR2 YYNGEE. The CDR3 protein is CASSVAGGPDTQYF. The CDR3 nucleotides are TGTGCCAGCAGCGTAGCGGGAGGGCCTGATACGCAGTATTTT.

The V and J genes are TRBV18 and TRBJ2-7; 7 bases agree with TRBD1. Germline CDR1 and CDR2: KGHSH and LQKENI. This CDR3 comprises 14 residues. Germline trimming cut 3 bases from V and 3 bases from J; bases unmatched to any gene: 5. CDR3 bases: TGTGCCAGCTCACCCAAGACAGGGTACTACGAGCAGTACTTC. This translates into CASSPKTGYYEQYF.

The gene calls are TRBV15 and TRBJ1-3; no firm D call. The germline V and J ends were trimmed by 1 base and 0 bases, with 10 bases remaining between them. This CDR3 has 16 residues. Germline loops: CDR1 LNHNV, CDR2 YYDKDF (reference sequence). The CDR3 DNA reads TGTGCCACCAGCAGAGGTGCGAGCGGCTCTGGAAACACCATATATTTT. It is translated as CATSRGASGSGNTIYF.

In DNA, the CDR3 is TGTGCCAGCAGTTCACCGGGACAGGGGATGTATGGCAATCAGCCCCAGCATTTT. Protein: CASSSPGQGMYGNQPQHF. The chain joins TRBV28 to TRBJ1-5, with 10 bases matching TRBD1. The CDR3 has 18 residues. Germline V CDR1 and CDR2: MDHEN, SYDVKM. V lost 4 bases, J lost 2 bases, and 11 bases stayed unmatched.

The rearrangement uses TRBV3-1 (or the pseudogene TRBV3-2) and TRBJ1-2; the match to TRBD1 covers 9 bases. With 0 bases clipped from V and 7 bases from J, the junction kept 3 bases outside the gene matches. Germline V lookup: CDR1 LGHDT, CDR2 YNNKEL (reference sequence). The CDR3 sequence is 14 residues long. CDR3 residues: CASSQDLTGGGYTF. The CDR3 DNA reads TGTGCCAGCAGCCAAGATTTGACAGGGGGTGGCTACACCTTC.

This chain connects TRBV19 to TRBJ1-4; no firm D call. CDR3 length: 15 residues. Looked up from germline, CDR1 is LNHDA and CDR2 is SQIVND (reference sequence). V was shortened by 4 bases and J by 6 bases, with 15 bases between the two germline ends. The DNA for the CDR3 is TGTGCCAGTAGTACCGACGGAGGCTTCTATGAAAAACTGTTTTTT. Translation gives CASSTDGGFYEKLFF. The complete variable domain, with remaining parts taken from reference TRBV19 and TRBJ1-4, reads DGGITQSPKYLFRKEGQNVTLSCEQNLNHDAMYWYRQDPGQGLRLIYYSQIVNDFQKGDIAEGYSVSREKKESFPLTVTSAQKNPTAFYLCASSTDGGFYEKLFFGSGTQLSVL.

The chain joins TRBV12-2 to TRBJ2-2; the table's D call of TRBD2 was not tested on the DNA. TRBV12-2 is tagged as a pseudogene. CDR3 length equals 17 residues. In nucleotides, the CDR3 is TGTGCAAGTCGCCCGGGAGAATCGGGTTCGAACACCGGGGAGCTGTTTTTT. It translates to CASRPGESGSNTGELFF.

The J gene is TRBJ2-7, the V gene TRBV27, with D uncertain. V was clipped by 0 bases and J by 1 base, with 10 bases between them. Germline lookup yields CDR1 MNHEY and CDR2 SMNVEV (reference sequence). This CDR3 spans 15 amino acids. CDR3 DNA sequence: TGTGCCAGCAGTTTATCGGCAGGCGCATCCTACGAGCAGTACTTC. It codes for CASSLSAGASYEQYF.

The chain couples TRBV5-1 to TRBJ2-3; 8 positions match TRBD2. The CDR3 spans 15 residues. Germline loops: CDR1 SGHRS, CDR2 YFSETQ. The junction had 4 bases not matched to a gene; V was cut back by 0 bases and J by 4 bases. CDR3 DNA: TGCGCCAGCAGCTTGGTTAGCGGGGTTCCAGATACGCAGTATTTT. As protein: CASSLVSGVPDTQYF.

The chain employs TRBV10-3 and TRBJ2-7; perhaps D is TRBD1 or TRBD2 (5 bases each). Deletions cut 4 bases from V and 6 bases from J, with 16 bases between. The CDR3 is 14 amino acids. Germline loops: CDR1 ENHRY, CDR2 SYGVKD. CDR3 DNA: TGTGCCATCAGTGCCACGGGACCCCAGGTCGAGCAGTACTTC. Translated: CAISATGPQVEQYF.

V is TRBV15 and J is TRBJ2-2; 9 bases align to TRBD1. The length of the CDR3 is 15 residues. The ends lost 1 base at V and 6 bases at J; junction bases unmatched: 3. Germline V CDR1 and CDR2: LNHNV, YYDKDF (reference sequence). The CDR3 DNA sequence: TGTGCCACCAGCAGAGTGAACAGGGGGCCCGGGGAGCTGTTTTTT. Amino acids: CATSRVNRGPGELFF.

The chain recombines TRBV6-5 with TRBJ1-2; D remains ambiguous. Trimming stripped 0 bases from V and 4 bases from J, with 12 bases between. The germline gives CDR1 MNHEY, CDR2 SVGAGI. The CDR3 contains 15 residues. CDR3 DNA: TGTGCCAGCAGTTACTCGATTCAGGCGCTCTATGGCTACACCTTC. This codes for CASSYSIQALYGYTF.

This chain links TRBV2 with TRBJ2-3, with 7 bases aligning to TRBD2. The ends lost 5 bases at V and 2 bases at J; junction bases unmatched: 7. This CDR3 contains 15 residues. Germline CDR1 is SNHLY and CDR2 is FYNNEI. This chain's CDR3 is CASSLPGLNTDTQYF. The CDR3 nucleotides read TGTGCCAGCAGTTTACCGGGACTAAACACAGATACGCAGTATTTT.

This clone was counted a single time. The V gene is TRBV5-1, the J gene TRBJ2-6, with TRBD1 matching 10 bases. The CDR3 spans 18 residues. In germline, CDR1 is SGHRS, CDR2 YFSETQ. The V gene end was trimmed by 0 bases and the J gene end by 0 bases; junction bases not matched to a gene: 3. The CDR3 sequence is CASSLGDRGLSGANVLTF. The CDR3 DNA is TGCGCCAGCAGCTTGGGGGACAGGGGCCTCTCTGGGGCCAACGTCCTGACTTTC. Looking up the rest from reference TRBV5-1 and TRBJ2-6 gives the full variable domain: KAGVTQTPRYLIKTRGQQVTLSCSPISGHRSVSWYQQTPGQGLQFLFEYFSETQRNKGNFPGRFSGRQFSNSRSEMNVSTLELGDSALYLCASSLGDRGLSGANVLTFGAGSRLTVL.

The chain is built from TRBV19 and TRBJ2-1; D is ambiguous. The length of the CDR3 is 14 residues. The germline gives CDR1 LNHDA, CDR2 SQIVND (reference sequence). Between the trimmed V and J ends, which lost 3 bases and 3 bases, there was a span of 9 bases. The CDR3 region has the DNA TGTGCCAGTAGTATCGAGATCCGCTACAATGAGCAGTTCTTC. Residues: CASSIEIRYNEQFF.

The genes are TRBV5-4 and TRBJ2-7; the match to TRBD1 covers 9 bases. Germline loops: CDR1 SGHNT, CDR2 YYREEE (reference sequence). This CDR3 is built from 16 residues. Losses at the gene ends were 0 bases for V and 3 bases for J; bases not matched to a gene: 7. In DNA form, the CDR3 reads TGTGCCAGCAGCTTGGGGTCTCCGGGACAGGGCTACGAGCAGTACTTC. It encodes CASSLGSPGQGYEQYF.

V gene TRBV5-1 combines with J gene TRBJ2-7; 12 bases agree with TRBD2. V shed 3 bases and J 0 bases; nucleotides not matched to a gene: 10. The germline gives CDR1 SGHRS, CDR2 YFSETQ. The CDR3 length is 18 residues. This chain's CDR3 is CASSSGLAGHRYSYEQYF. The CDR3 coding sequence is TGCGCCAGCAGCTCCGGACTAGCGGGGCATAGGTACTCCTACGAGCAGTACTTC.

The J gene is TRBJ2-5, the V gene TRBV6-2 or TRBV6-3, with TRBD2 matching 8 bases. Germline lookup yields CDR1 MNHEY and CDR2 SVGEGT. This CDR3 is 15 amino acids long. V lost 4 bases to trimming and J lost 4 bases; unmatched junction nucleotides: 8. The chain's CDR3 is CASSSGGRWPETQYF. Written as DNA, the CDR3 is TGTGCCAGCAGTTCGGGAGGGAGGTGGCCAGAGACCCAGTACTTC.

This sequence joins TRBV20-1 and TRBJ1-5; 9 positions match TRBD1. Germline V lookup: CDR1 DFQATT, CDR2 SNEGSKA (reference sequence). V trimming: 3 bases; J trimming: 6 bases; junction bases outside the gene matches: 3. The length of the CDR3 is 13 residues. CDR3 coding DNA: TGCAGTGCTAGTTTGGACAGGGGTCAGCCCCAGCATTTT. Residues: CSASLDRGQPQHF.